Following are 11 T cell receptor beta chains from one sample sequenced in a study of blood T cell repertoires in COVID-19 (dated by TCRdb to the early 2020s). The library relied on the immunoSEQ multiplex PCR assay. Drawn from immuneACCESS, this table holds only the in-frame rearrangements with V and J called that TCRdb kept. Clones are partly lost; checked studies trace under half to an unresolved V gene and leave the rest unexplained. Here the sample has around 340,000 clones; more than 70% occur a single time. The top ten constitute just over 1% of the sample. Sequenced material: PBMCs or T cells enriched from blood (not recorded which). The receptors shown here come from a woman in her 30s who had been exposed to COVID-19.

There are a few counts of this clone. The V gene is TRBV5-1, the J gene TRBJ2-7; TRBD2 might be the D (6 bases). The CDR3 is 15 amino acids. Per the germline V gene, CDR1 is SGHRS and CDR2 is YFSETQ. The V end was cut by 5 bases, the J end by 3 bases, with 18 bases between. CDR3 residues: CASRLEEGLIYEQYF. As DNA, the CDR3 is TGCGCCAGCAGACTCGAAGAGGGACTTATCTACGAGCAGTACTTC.

The chain carries TRBV28 and TRBJ1-1, with D hard to call. Germline V gene lookup returns CDR1 MDHEN and CDR2 SYDVKM. Trimming shortened V by 5 bases and J by 0 bases, and 10 bases separated the two germline ends. The CDR3 loop spans 14 amino acids. The CDR3 DNA reads as TGTGCCAGCAGTAATAGAGCTTTGAACACTGAAGCTTTCTTT. This translates into CASSNRALNTEAFF.

This clone was seen a handful of times. The chain joins TRBV5-1 to TRBJ2-7; D is possibly TRBD1 (6 bases). The CDR3 has 14 residues. V lost 5 bases and J lost 2, with 14 bases in between. Looked up from germline, CDR1 is SGHRS and CDR2 is YFSETQ. CDR3 amino acids: CASRLRTATYEQYF. In nucleotides, the CDR3 is TGCGCCAGCAGGCTTAGGACAGCGACCTACGAGCAGTACTTC. The full variable domain, with the rest looked up from reference TRBV5-1 and TRBJ2-7, is KAGVTQTPRYLIKTRGQQVTLSCSPISGHRSVSWYQQTPGQGLQFLFEYFSETQRNKGNFPGRFSGRQFSNSRSEMNVSTLELGDSALYLCASRLRTATYEQYFGPGTRLTVT.

V gene TRBV29-1 combines with J gene TRBJ2-1; 14 positions agree with TRBD2. This CDR3 is 16 amino acids long. Losses at the gene ends were 0 bases for V and 8 bases for J; bases not matched to a gene: 6. The germline gives CDR1 SQVTM, CDR2 ANQGSEA. CDR3 DNA: TGCAGCGTTGAAGATTCGACTAGCGGGAGGGTTGATGAGCAGTTCTTC. The encoded protein is CSVEDSTSGRVDEQFF.

The V and J genes are TRBV6-5 and TRBJ2-7, with TRBD1 identical over 10 bases. The CDR3 is 14 amino acids. Losses at the gene ends were 6 bases for V and 5 bases for J; bases not matched to a gene: 7. The germline CDR1 and CDR2 sequences are MNHEY and SVGAGI. CDR3 amino acids: CASSPGQGSHEQYF. As DNA, the CDR3 is TGTGCCAGCAGCCCGGGACAGGGGTCCCACGAGCAGTACTTC.

The rearrangement uses TRBV5-5 and TRBJ1-5; 7 bases match TRBD1. Germline V gene data show CDR1 as SGHKS and CDR2 as YYEKEE (reference sequence). Unmatched junction bases numbered 10, after V lost 4 bases and J lost 6 bases. This CDR3 contains 15 residues. CDR3: CASSVQDRRGQPQHF. CDR3 DNA sequence: TGTGCCAGCAGCGTCCAGGACAGGCGGGGTCAGCCCCAGCATTTT. Full variable domain (rest looked up from reference TRBV5-5 and TRBJ1-5): DAGVTQSPTHLIKTRGQQVTLRCSPISGHKSVSWYQQVLGQGPQFIFQYYEKEERGRGNFPDRFSARQFPNYSSELNVNALLLGDSALYLCASSVQDRRGQPQHFGDGTRLSIL.

The CDR3 reads CASSVAGTSGRAGNEQFF. The CDR3 nucleotides are TGTGCCAGCAGCGTAGCTGGGACTAGCGGGAGGGCCGGTAATGAGCAGTTCTTC. The chain has TRBV9 and TRBJ2-1, with 16 bases fitting TRBD2. The length of the CDR3 is 18 residues. With V trimmed by 0 bases and J by 7 bases, 7 bases remained unmatched. Germline-derived CDR1 and CDR2 are SGDLS and YYNGEE. Combining the CDR3 with reference TRBV9 and TRBJ2-1 gives the whole variable domain DSGVTQTPKHLITATGQRVTLRCSPRSGDLSVYWYQQSLDQGLQFLIQYYNGEERAKGNILERFSAQQFPDLHSELNLSSLELGDSALYFCASSVAGTSGRAGNEQFFGPGTRLTVL.

This rearrangement joins TRBV30 to TRBJ1-5; D is undetermined. V gave up 5 bases and J gave up 4 bases, with 18 bases separating them. CDR3 size: 15 residues. Germline CDR1 and CDR2: GTSNPN and SVGIG (reference sequence). In DNA form, the CDR3 reads TGTGCCTGGGGCCCAGGCCAGTCCTTAAATCAGCCCCAGCATTTT. Protein sequence: CAWGPGQSLNQPQHF.

The chain carries TRBV7-9 and TRBJ1-1, with D possibly TRBD1 on 5 matching bases. This CDR3 contains 11 residues. CDR1 and CDR2 (germline): SEHNR, FQNEAQ (reference sequence). Trimming cost V 7 bases and J 8 bases, with 11 bases left between them. CDR3 protein: CASILKGEAFF. CDR3 in DNA: TGTGCCAGCATCCTTAAGGGGGAAGCTTTCTTT.

This clone occurred once. The V call is TRBV5-1, the J call TRBJ2-2; TRBD2 is a possible D gene (6 bases). The CDR3 is 18 residues long. V was shortened by 1 base and J by 5 bases, with 21 bases between the two germline ends. The germline V gene encodes CDR1 SGHRS and CDR2 YFSETQ. The CDR3, as DNA: TGCGCCAGCAGCTTGTTCGGCGGGGTCACTACGCAGACCGGGGAGCTGTTTTTT. As protein: CASSLFGGVTTQTGELFF. Looking up the rest from reference TRBV5-1 and TRBJ2-2 gives the full variable domain: KAGVTQTPRYLIKTRGQQVTLSCSPISGHRSVSWYQQTPGQGLQFLFEYFSETQRNKGNFPGRFSGRQFSNSRSEMNVSTLELGDSALYLCASSLFGGVTTQTGELFFGEGSRLTVL.

The chain carries TRBV18 and TRBJ2-1; no definite D call. Trimming took off 0 bases at V and 8 bases at J, with 8 bases between the two ends. Germline CDR1 KGHSH, CDR2 LQKENI. The CDR3 has 13 amino acids. CDR3 loop: CASSPPEYHEQFF. CDR3 in DNA: TGTGCCAGCTCACCACCGGAGTACCATGAGCAGTTCTTC.